Shown below are 23 T cell receptor beta chains from a single sample sequenced in a study of shared clonotypes between healthy human individuals. Libraries were prepared by immunoSEQ multiplex PCR; TCRdb keeps only in-frame clonotypes and omits some of them. The table has some 1.1 million clones, approximately 80% seen once. The sample consisted of memory CD4+ T cells from PBMCs. Documented subset: CD45RA-negative fraction. These receptors were collected from a man in his late teens or twenties in good health. Some clones in this sample may be carry-over from other donors' samples.

This chain links TRBV18 with TRBJ2-7; 9 bases are shared with TRBD1. Germline-derived CDR1 and CDR2 are KGHSH and LQKENI. The CDR3 is 14 amino acids. V shed 2 bases, J shed 4 bases, and the junction held 3 bases outside the gene matches. The CDR3 DNA follows: TGTGCCAGCTCACCATCCGGGACAGGGTACGAGCAGTACTTC. Translating gives CASSPSGTGYEQYF.

This clone has a handful of counts. The chain uses TRBV29-1 and TRBJ1-2; perhaps TRBD1 as D (6 bases). The CDR3 runs to 14 residues. V was trimmed by 6 bases and J by 0 bases, leaving 14 bases between them. The germline V gene encodes CDR1 SQVTM and CDR2 ANQGSEA. The CDR3 coding sequence is TGCAGCGTCCAGCGAGGGGGATCTAACTATGGCTACACCTTC. It yields the protein CSVQRGGSNYGYTF.

The CDR3 region has the DNA TGCGCCAGCAGCCCCGACCCTCCGGGGCATGGCTACACCTTC. It is translated as CASSPDPPGHGYTF. The chain links TRBV5-1 to TRBJ1-2, with TRBD1 as a possible D gene (5 bases). There are 14 residues in the CDR3. The V gene lost 4 bases and the J gene lost 6 bases, with 16 bases spanning the gap. Germline-derived CDR1 and CDR2 are SGHRS and YFSETQ. Full variable domain (outside the CDR3, taken from reference TRBV5-1 and TRBJ1-2): KAGVTQTPRYLIKTRGQQVTLSCSPISGHRSVSWYQQTPGQGLQFLFEYFSETQRNKGNFPGRFSGRQFSNSRSEMNVSTLELGDSALYLCASSPDPPGHGYTFGSGTRLTVV.

The CDR3 sequence: CAWSPPNYGYTF. CDR3 nucleotide sequence: TGTGCCTGGAGTCCTCCTAACTATGGCTACACCTTC. This chain uses TRBV30 with TRBJ1-2; D gene ambiguous. Trimming left V 2 bases short and J 0 bases short, with 4 bases between. CDR3 size: 12 residues. The germline V gene has CDR1 GTSNPN and CDR2 SVGIG (reference sequence).

The chain couples TRBV30 to TRBJ2-7; maybe TRBD2 (6 bases). CDR3 length: 13 residues. V dropped 0 bases and J dropped 6 bases, with 12 bases sitting between them. The V gene's germline CDR1 is GTSNPN and CDR2 SVGIG (reference sequence). This CDR3 is CAWSVSAGGEQYF. CDR3 coding DNA: TGTGCCTGGAGTGTCTCAGCCGGGGGCGAGCAGTACTTC.

This chain uses TRBV28 with TRBJ1-2; D not resolved. The germline gives CDR1 MDHEN, CDR2 SYDVKM. The CDR3 totals 11 residues. Trimming shortened V by 6 bases and J by 2 bases, and 4 bases separated the two germline ends. DNA for the CDR3: TGTGCCAGCAGGTTAAACTATGGCTACACCTTC. Protein: CASRLNYGYTF.

The chain employs TRBV18 and TRBJ2-7, with 9 bases matching TRBD1. V lost 1 base and J lost 7; bases outside the gene matches: 8. The CDR3 covers 15 residues. CDR1 and CDR2 (germline): KGHSH, LQKENI. The CDR3 region is CASSPQTGGAGEQYF. The CDR3 nucleotides are TGTGCCAGCTCACCACAAACAGGGGGCGCGGGAGAGCAGTACTTC.

The chain couples TRBV18 to TRBJ2-1; unclear D gene. Germline CDR1 is KGHSH and CDR2 is LQKENI. The CDR3 sequence is 11 residues long. V lost 3 bases and J 3 bases, leaving 0 bases between the germline ends. The CDR3 here is CASSPYNEQFF. The CDR3 DNA is TGTGCCAGCTCACCCTACAATGAGCAGTTCTTC.

As to this clone: Other DNA sequences in this specimen translate into the identical CDR3. The rearrangement links TRBV2 to TRBJ2-1; D gene unclear. V was cut by 6 bases and J by 4 bases, with 4 bases left in between. This CDR3 comprises 11 residues. The germline CDR1 and CDR2 sequences are SNHLY and FYNNEI. The DNA for the CDR3 is TGTGCCAGCAGAGAATACAATGAGCAGTTCTTC. It encodes CASREYNEQFF.

V gene TRBV5-1 combines with J gene TRBJ2-7; TRBD2 agrees at 12 bases. The CDR3 loop spans 16 amino acids. Germline trimming cut 0 bases from V and 4 bases from J; bases unmatched to any gene: 5. The germline gives CDR1 SGHRS, CDR2 YFSETQ. The CDR3 bases are TGCGCCAGCAGCTTGGGGACTAGCGGGATCATTTACGAGCAGTACTTC. Translated: CASSLGTSGIIYEQYF.

Only one count was recorded for this clone. The rearrangement uses TRBV9 and TRBJ1-4; no clear D gene. Deletions cut 3 bases from V and 0 bases from J, with 15 bases between. This CDR3 is 17 amino acids long. Germline V CDR1 and CDR2: SGDLS, YYNGEE. The CDR3, as DNA: TGTGCCAGCAGCGGAGAGAGCGGGTCCGCAACTAATGAAAAACTGTTTTTT. Translation: CASSGESGSATNEKLFF.

V and J are TRBV6-1 and TRBJ1-1; 9 bases are a match to TRBD1. Germline V gene sequence: CDR1 MNHNS, CDR2 SASEGT. The CDR3 runs 14 residues. J gave up 6 bases and V 4 bases, and 6 bases lay outside the gene matches. Here the CDR3 reads CASSGQGGRPEAFF. The CDR3, as DNA: TGTGCCAGCAGTGGACAGGGGGGTAGGCCTGAAGCTTTCTTT.

Worth noting for this clone: Being one base from a much bigger clone, this may be a read error. Other DNA sequences in the sample encode the same CDR3. The chain is built from TRBV11-2 and TRBJ2-5; no clear D. The CDR3 contains 12 residues. In germline, CDR1 is SGHAT, CDR2 FQNNGV. V was clipped by 1 base and J by 5 bases, with 5 bases between them. CDR3 bases: TGTGCCAGCAGCTTAGTAGGCGAGACCCAGTACTTC. It specifies CASSLVGETQYF.

Worth noting for this clone: Additional DNA sequences in this sample encode the identical CDR3. The gene calls are TRBV4-3 and TRBJ2-7; no clear D gene. Trimming pared 0 bases from V and 4 bases from J, leaving 7 bases between. The CDR3 is 13 amino acids. Germline V gene sequence: CDR1 LGHNA, CDR2 YSLEER. CDR3 coding DNA: TGCGCCAGCAGCCAAGATCTGGCATACGAGCAGTACTTC. Its translation: CASSQDLAYEQYF.

This clone was seen just once. The chain combines TRBV7-2 with TRBJ2-7; 8 bases match TRBD2. The CDR3 length is 14 residues. J gave up 6 bases and V 1 base, and 5 bases lay outside the gene matches. Germline V gene data show CDR1 as SGHTA and CDR2 as FQGNSA. CDR3 residues: CASSLGGGGLEQYF. The CDR3, as DNA: TGTGCCAGCAGCTTAGGCGGCGGGGGGCTCGAGCAGTACTTC.

As for this clone: The same CDR3 can be traced to other DNA sequences in this sample. This rearrangement joins TRBV7-9 to TRBJ1-4; 8 nucleotides match TRBD1. V gave up 3 bases and J gave up 8 bases; unmatched junction bases: 2. Germline V CDR1 and CDR2: SEHNR, FQNEAQ (reference sequence). The CDR3 spans 13 residues. In DNA form, the CDR3 reads TGTGCCAGCAGCTTTGGGACAGGCGAAAAACTGTTTTTT. Translated, it gives CASSFGTGEKLFF. The full variable domain, with the rest looked up from reference TRBV7-9 and TRBJ1-4, is DTGVSQNPRHKITKRGQNVTFRCDPISEHNRLYWYRQTLGQGPEFLTYFQNEAQLEKSRLLSDRFSAERPKGSFSTLEIQRTEQGDSAMYLCASSFGTGEKLFFGSGTQLSVL.

The chain uses TRBV6-5 and TRBJ1-2, with D unresolved. The CDR3 length is 13 residues. The ends were cut back, 6 bases at V and 8 bases at J, with 16 bases in the middle. Per the germline V gene, CDR1 is MNHEY and CDR2 is SVGAGI. The CDR3 sequence is CASSMTSGRGYTF. CDR3 coding DNA: TGTGCCAGCAGCATGACGTCAGGAAGGGGCTACACCTTC.

The chain joins TRBV27 to TRBJ1-1; D ambiguous. V shed 0 bases and J shed 1 base, with 12 bases lying between them. Per germline, CDR1 MNHEY and CDR2 SMNVEV (reference sequence). The CDR3 spans 16 residues. The CDR3 coding sequence is TGTGCCAGCAGTTTATCAACAGCCCCGGGGAACACTGAAGCTTTCTTT. Encoded protein: CASSLSTAPGNTEAFF.

The rearrangement links TRBV7-2 to TRBJ2-5, with no clear D. Trimming removed 1 base from V and 5 bases from J, with 11 bases in between. Germline V CDR1 and CDR2: SGHTA, FQGNSA. This CDR3 comprises 14 residues. This CDR3 is CASSLGLIGETQYF. The CDR3 nucleotides are TGTGCCAGCAGCTTAGGTCTAATCGGGGAGACCCAGTACTTC. Variable domain in full (rest from reference TRBV7-2 and TRBJ2-5): GAGVSQSPSNKVTEKGKDVELRCDPISGHTALYWYRQSLGQGLEFLIYFQGNSAPDKSGLPSDRFSAERTGGSVSTLTIQRTQQEDSAVYLCASSLGLIGETQYFGPGTRLLVL.

This rearrangement joins TRBV5-1 to TRBJ1-1; D uncertain. Trimming took 0 bases from V and 11 from J, leaving 8 bases between them. The CDR3 runs 11 residues. Germline-derived CDR1 and CDR2 are SGHRS and YFSETQ. The CDR3 is CASSLGRRAFF. In DNA, the CDR3 is TGCGCCAGCAGCTTGGGCAGGAGGGCTTTCTTT.

As regards this clone: Sequence at one end of the junction differs from germline and may be a read error. The chain links TRBV4-1 to TRBJ2-7; TRBD1 matches 8 bases. This CDR3 comprises 14 residues. CDR1 is MGHRA, CDR2 YSYEKL, per germline. The CDR3 nucleotides read TGTGCCAGCAGCCAAGGAGACAGGGGCTACGAGCAGTACTTC. As protein: CASSQGDRGYEQYF.

Regarding this clone: This same CDR3 is encoded by further DNA sequences in the sample. The gene calls are TRBV7-9 and TRBJ2-2, with 10 bases fitting TRBD2. The J segment lost 6 bases and the V segment lost 5 bases, leaving 3 bases of the junction unmatched. Germline V gene sequence: CDR1 SEHNR, CDR2 FQNEAQ (reference sequence). The CDR3 is made up of 14 amino acids. In nucleotides, the CDR3 is TGTGCCAGCAGCCCTGGACTAGCGGCCGGGGAGCTGTTTTTT. It yields the protein CASSPGLAAGELFF.

The chain couples TRBV7-2 to TRBJ1-2; no clear D. Germline CDR1 is SGHTA and CDR2 is FQGNSA. This CDR3 region has 14 residues. The V end was cut by 6 bases, the J end by 2 bases, with 13 bases between. CDR3 sequence: CASRGIGPNYGYTF. In DNA, the CDR3 is TGTGCCAGCAGGGGGATTGGTCCCAACTATGGCTACACCTTC.